What follows is one T cell receptor (beta chain) and its context. Sequencing was performed with immunoSEQ multiplex PCR; in TCRdb, only in-frame clones are kept and a portion is missing. Among 130,000 to 150,000 clones listed, 70% to 90% were seen once. The data stem from a study of T cell responses to AZD1222 COVID-19 vaccine. Germline V gene data show CDR1 as MDHEN and CDR2 as SYDVKM. V was pared by 3 bases and J by 2 bases, with 19 bases between. The CDR3 runs 17 residues. The TCR sequence derives from an adult who received the MenACWY meningococcal vaccine as a control. Sequenced here: peripheral blood, sampled 28 days after the second dose of the MenACWY control vaccine. This sequence joins TRBV28 and TRBJ1-1; tentative D call: TRBD1 (6 bases). CDR3 protein: CASSLVRGRRLNTEAFF. The CDR3 nucleotides read TGTGCCAGCAGTTTGGTCCGGGGGCGACGCCTCAACACTGAAGCTTTCTTT.